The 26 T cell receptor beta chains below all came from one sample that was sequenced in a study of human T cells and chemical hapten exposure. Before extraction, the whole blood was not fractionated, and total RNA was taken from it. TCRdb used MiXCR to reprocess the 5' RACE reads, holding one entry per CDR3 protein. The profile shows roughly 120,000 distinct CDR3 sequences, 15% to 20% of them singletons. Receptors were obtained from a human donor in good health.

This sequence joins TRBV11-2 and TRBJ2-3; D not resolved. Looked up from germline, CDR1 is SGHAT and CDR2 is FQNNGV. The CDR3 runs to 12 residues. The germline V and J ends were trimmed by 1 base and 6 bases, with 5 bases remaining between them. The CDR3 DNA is TGTGCCAGCAGCTTAGCGCGGGATACGCAGTATTTT. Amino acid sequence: CASSLARDTQYF.

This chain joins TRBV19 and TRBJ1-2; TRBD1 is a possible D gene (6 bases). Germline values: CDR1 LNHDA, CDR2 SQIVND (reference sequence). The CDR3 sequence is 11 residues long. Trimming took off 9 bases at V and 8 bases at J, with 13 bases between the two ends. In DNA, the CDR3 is TGTGCCAGCTCAGGGGAGCGCGGCTACACCTTC. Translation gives CASSGERGYTF.

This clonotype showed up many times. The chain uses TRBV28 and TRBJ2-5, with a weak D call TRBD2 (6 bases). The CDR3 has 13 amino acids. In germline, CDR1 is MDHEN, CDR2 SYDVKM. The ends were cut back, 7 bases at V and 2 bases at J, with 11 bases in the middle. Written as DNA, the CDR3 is TGTGCCAGCATCTCCGGGGGACAAGAGACCCAGTACTTC. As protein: CASISGGQETQYF.

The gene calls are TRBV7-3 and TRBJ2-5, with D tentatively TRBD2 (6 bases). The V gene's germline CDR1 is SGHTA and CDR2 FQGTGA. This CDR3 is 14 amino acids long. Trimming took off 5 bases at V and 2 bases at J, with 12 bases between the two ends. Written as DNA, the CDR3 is TGTGCCAGCAGCCCCTACGGGGGTCAAGAGACCCAGTACTTC. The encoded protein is CASSPYGGQETQYF.

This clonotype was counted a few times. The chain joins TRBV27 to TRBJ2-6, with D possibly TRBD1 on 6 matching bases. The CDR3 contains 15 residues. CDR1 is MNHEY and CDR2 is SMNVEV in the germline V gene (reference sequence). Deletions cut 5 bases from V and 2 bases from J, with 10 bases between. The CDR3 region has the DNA TGTGCCAGCAGTATACAGGGCGCTGGGGCCAACGTCCTGACTTTC. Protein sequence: CASSIQGAGANVLTF.

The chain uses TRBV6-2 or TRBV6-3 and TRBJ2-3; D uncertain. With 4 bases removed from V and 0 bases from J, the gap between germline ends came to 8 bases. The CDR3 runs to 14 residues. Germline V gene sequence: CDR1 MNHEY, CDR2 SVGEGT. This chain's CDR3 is CASSFLGSTDTQYF. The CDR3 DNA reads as TGTGCCAGCAGTTTCCTAGGGAGCACAGATACGCAGTATTTT.

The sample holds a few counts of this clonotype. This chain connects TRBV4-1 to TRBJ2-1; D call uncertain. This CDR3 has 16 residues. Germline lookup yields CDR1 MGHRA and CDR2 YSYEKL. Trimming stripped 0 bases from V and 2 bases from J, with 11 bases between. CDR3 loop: CASSQDRRYPYNEQFF. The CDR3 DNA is TGCGCCAGCAGCCAAGATCGGCGATACCCCTACAATGAGCAGTTCTTC.

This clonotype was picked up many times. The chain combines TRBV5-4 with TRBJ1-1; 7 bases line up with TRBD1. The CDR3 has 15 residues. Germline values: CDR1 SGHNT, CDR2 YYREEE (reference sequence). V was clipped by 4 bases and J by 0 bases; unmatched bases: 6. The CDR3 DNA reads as TGTGCCAGCAGCCAACAGGGGCTCATGAACACTGAAGCTTTCTTT. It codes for CASSQQGLMNTEAFF.

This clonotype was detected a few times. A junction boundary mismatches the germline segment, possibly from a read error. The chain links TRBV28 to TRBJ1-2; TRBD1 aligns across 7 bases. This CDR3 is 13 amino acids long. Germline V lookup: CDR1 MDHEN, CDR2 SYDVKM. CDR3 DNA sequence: TGTGCCAGCAGGTTATTGACAGGGAAAGGCTACACCTTC. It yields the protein CASRLLTGKGYTF.

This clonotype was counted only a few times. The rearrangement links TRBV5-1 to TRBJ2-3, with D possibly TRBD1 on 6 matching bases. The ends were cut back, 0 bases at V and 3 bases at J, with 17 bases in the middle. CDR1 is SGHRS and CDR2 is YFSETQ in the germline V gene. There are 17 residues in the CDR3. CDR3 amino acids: CASSLVGTGSATDTQYF. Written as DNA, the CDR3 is TGCGCCAGCAGCTTGGTTGGCACAGGGAGTGCAACAGATACGCAGTATTTT.

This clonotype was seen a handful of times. The CDR3 sequence: CASSASGQGLYGYTF. In nucleotides, the CDR3 is TGTGCCAGCAGTGCCTCTGGACAGGGCCTCTATGGCTACACCTTC. The chain is built from TRBV6-1 and TRBJ1-2; 8 bases fit TRBD1. Germline CDR1 is MNHNS and CDR2 is SASEGT. This CDR3 has 15 amino acids. V dropped 4 bases and J dropped 4; count of bases not matched to a gene: 8.

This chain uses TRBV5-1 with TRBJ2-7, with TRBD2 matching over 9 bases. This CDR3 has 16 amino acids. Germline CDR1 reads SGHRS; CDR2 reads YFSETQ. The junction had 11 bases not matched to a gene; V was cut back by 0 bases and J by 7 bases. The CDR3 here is CASSLEGLAGTMEQYF. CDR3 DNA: TGCGCCAGCAGCTTGGAAGGGCTAGCGGGAACCATGGAGCAGTACTTC.

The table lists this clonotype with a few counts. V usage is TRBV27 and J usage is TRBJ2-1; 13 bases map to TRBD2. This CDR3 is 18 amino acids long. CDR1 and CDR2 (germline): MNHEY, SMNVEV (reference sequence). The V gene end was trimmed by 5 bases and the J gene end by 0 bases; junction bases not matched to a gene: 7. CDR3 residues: CASSPRLAGGLSYNEQFF. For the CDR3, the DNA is TGTGCCAGCAGTCCCCGACTAGCGGGAGGCCTCTCCTACAATGAGCAGTTCTTC.

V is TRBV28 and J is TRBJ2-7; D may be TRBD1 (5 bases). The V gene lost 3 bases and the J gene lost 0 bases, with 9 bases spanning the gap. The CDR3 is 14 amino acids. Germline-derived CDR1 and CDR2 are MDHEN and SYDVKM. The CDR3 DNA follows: TGTGCCAGCAGTTTTCAGGGTCCCTCCTACGAGCAGTACTTC. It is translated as CASSFQGPSYEQYF.

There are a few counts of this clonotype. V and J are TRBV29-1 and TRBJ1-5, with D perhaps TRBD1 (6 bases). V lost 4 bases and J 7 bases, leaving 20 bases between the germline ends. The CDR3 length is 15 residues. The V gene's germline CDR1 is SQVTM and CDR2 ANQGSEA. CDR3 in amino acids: CSVATKRGAGQPQHF. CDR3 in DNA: TGCAGCGTTGCGACAAAAAGGGGGGCCGGGCAGCCCCAGCATTTT.

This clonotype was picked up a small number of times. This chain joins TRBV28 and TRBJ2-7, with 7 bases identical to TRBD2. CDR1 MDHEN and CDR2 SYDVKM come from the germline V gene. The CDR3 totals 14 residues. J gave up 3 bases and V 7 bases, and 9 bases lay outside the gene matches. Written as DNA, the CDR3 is TGTGCCAGCACCTATGGTAGCGGGTACTACGAGCAGTACTTC. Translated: CASTYGSGYYEQYF.

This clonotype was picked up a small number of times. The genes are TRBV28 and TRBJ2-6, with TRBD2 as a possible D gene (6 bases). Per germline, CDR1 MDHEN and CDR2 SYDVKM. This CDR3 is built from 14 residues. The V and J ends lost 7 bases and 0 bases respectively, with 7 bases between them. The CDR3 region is CASKRVSGANVLTF. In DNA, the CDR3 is TGTGCCAGCAAGCGGGTCTCTGGGGCCAACGTCCTGACTTTC.

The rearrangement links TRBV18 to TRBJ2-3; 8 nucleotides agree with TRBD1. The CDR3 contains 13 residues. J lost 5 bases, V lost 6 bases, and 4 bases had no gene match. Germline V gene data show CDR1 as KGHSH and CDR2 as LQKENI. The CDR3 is CASSPGGRDTQYF. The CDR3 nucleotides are TGTGCCAGCTCGCCAGGGGGCAGAGATACGCAGTATTTT.

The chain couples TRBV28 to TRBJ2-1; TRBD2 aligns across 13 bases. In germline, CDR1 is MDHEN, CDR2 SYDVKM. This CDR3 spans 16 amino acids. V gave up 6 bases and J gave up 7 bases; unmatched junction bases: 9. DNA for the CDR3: TGTGCCAGCAGCCTCGGGGGACTAGCGGGACGTAATGAGCAGTTCTTC. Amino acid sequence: CASSLGGLAGRNEQFF.

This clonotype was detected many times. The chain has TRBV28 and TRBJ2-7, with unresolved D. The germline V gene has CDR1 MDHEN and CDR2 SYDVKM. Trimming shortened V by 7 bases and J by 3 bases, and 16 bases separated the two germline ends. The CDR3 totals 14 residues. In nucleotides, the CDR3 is TGTGCCAGCACCGGGCAGTCGCCGATCTACGAGCAGTACTTC. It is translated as CASTGQSPIYEQYF.

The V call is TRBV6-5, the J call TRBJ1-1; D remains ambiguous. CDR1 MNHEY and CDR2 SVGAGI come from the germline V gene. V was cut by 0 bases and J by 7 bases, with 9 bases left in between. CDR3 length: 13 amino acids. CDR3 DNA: TGTGCCAGCAGTTACTCGACGGCCGGTGAAGCTTTCTTT. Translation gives CASSYSTAGEAFF.

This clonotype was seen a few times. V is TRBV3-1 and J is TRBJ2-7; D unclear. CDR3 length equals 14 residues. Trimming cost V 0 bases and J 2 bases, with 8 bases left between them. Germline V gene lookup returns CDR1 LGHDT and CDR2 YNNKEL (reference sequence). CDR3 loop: CASSQDHAAYEQYF. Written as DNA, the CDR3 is TGTGCCAGCAGCCAAGATCACGCTGCCTACGAGCAGTACTTC.

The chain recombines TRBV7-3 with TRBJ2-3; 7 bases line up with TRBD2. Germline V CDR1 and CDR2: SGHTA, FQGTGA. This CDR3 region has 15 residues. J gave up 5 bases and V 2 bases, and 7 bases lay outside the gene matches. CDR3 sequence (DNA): TGTGCCAGCAGCTTAGGGGGAGGGAAAGAAGATACGCAGTATTTT. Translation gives CASSLGGGKEDTQYF. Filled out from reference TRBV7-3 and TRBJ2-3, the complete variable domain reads GAGVSQTPSNKVTEKGKYVELRCDPISGHTALYWYRQSLGQGPEFLIYFQGTGAADDSGLPNDRFFAVRPEGSVSTLKIQRTERGDSAVYLCASSLGGGKEDTQYFGPGTRLTVL.

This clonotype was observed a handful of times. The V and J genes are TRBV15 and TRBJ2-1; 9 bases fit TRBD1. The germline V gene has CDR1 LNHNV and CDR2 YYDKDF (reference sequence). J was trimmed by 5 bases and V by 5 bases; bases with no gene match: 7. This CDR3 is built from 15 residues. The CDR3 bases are TGTGCCACCAGCTTGGGACAGGGAGTAGACAATGAGCAGTTCTTC. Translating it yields CATSLGQGVDNEQFF.

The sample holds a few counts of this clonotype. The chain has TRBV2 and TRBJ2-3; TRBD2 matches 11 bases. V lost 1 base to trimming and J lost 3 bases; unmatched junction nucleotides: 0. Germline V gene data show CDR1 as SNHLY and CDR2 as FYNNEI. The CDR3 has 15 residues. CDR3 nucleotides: TGTGCCAGCAGTGAAGGGACTAGCGGGACAGATACGCAGTATTTT. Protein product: CASSEGTSGTDTQYF. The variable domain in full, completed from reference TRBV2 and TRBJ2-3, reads EPEVTQTPSHQVTQMGQEVILRCVPISNHLYFYWYRQILGQKVEFLVSFYNNEISEKSEIFDDQFSVERPDGSNFTLKIRSTKLEDSAMYFCASSEGTSGTDTQYFGPGTRLTVL.

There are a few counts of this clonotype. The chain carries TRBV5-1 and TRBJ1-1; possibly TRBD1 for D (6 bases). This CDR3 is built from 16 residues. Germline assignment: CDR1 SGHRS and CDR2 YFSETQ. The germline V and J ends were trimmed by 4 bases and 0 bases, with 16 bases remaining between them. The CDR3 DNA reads TGCGCCAGCAGCAGGACGGGGGCCGGGATGAACACTGAAGCTTTCTTT. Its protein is CASSRTGAGMNTEAFF.